Listed here are 27 T cell receptor beta chains from one sample, sequenced in a study of control samples from healthy donors and cancer patients. Sequenced by immunoSEQ multiplex PCR; TCRdb stores in-frame clones only, minus some. The table has about 410,000 clones, 90% seen once. Sequencing used PBMCs. Receptors were obtained from a man aged 40-55 years with head and neck cancer.

The chain joins TRBV2 to TRBJ2-1; 7 bases are shared with TRBD2. From germline, CDR1 is SNHLY and CDR2 FYNNEI. This CDR3 comprises 15 residues. The ends lost 0 bases at V and 8 bases at J; junction bases unmatched: 7. CDR3 sequence reads: CASSEAGGGRDEQFF. CDR3 coding DNA: TGTGCCAGCAGTGAAGCTGGCGGAGGGAGGGATGAGCAGTTCTTC. Looking up the rest from reference TRBV2 and TRBJ2-1 gives the full variable domain: EPEVTQTPSHQVTQMGQEVILRCVPISNHLYFYWYRQILGQKVEFLVSFYNNEISEKSEIFDDQFSVERPDGSNFTLKIRSTKLEDSAMYFCASSEAGGGRDEQFFGPGTRLTVL.

This rearrangement joins TRBV20-1 to TRBJ1-1; TRBD1 is a possible D gene (5 bases). This CDR3 is built from 11 residues. Germline V CDR1 and CDR2: DFQATT, SNEGSKA (reference sequence). The V end was cut by 7 bases, the J end by 4 bases, with 10 bases between. The CDR3 nucleotides are TGCAGTGGTTCAGGGACCACTGAAGCTTTCTTT. Its translation is CSGSGTTEAFF.

The CDR3 nucleotides read TGTGCCAGCGGGACTAGCGGGGACACCGGGGAGCTGTTTTTT. Translated: CASGTSGDTGELFF. V gene TRBV28 combines with J gene TRBJ2-2; 13 bases match TRBD2. CDR1 and CDR2 from the germline V gene are MDHEN and SYDVKM. The CDR3 consists of 14 residues. The J segment lost 3 bases and the V segment lost 8 bases, leaving 0 bases of the junction unmatched.

This chain joins TRBV4-2 and TRBJ1-1; unclear D gene. The germline V gene encodes CDR1 LGHNA and CDR2 YNFKEQ. This CDR3 is 15 amino acids long. V lost 0 bases to trimming and J lost 11 bases, with 19 bases between them. The DNA of the CDR3 is TGTGCCAGCAGCCAAGATATGGCTTCGCTCCGCTGGGCTTTCTTT. It is translated as CASSQDMASLRWAFF.

The rearrangement joins TRBV30 to TRBJ1-1; 7 bases align to TRBD1. Germline V gives CDR1 GTSNPN, CDR2 SVGIG (reference sequence). Trimming at V came to 0 bases and at J to 4 bases, leaving 8 bases not matched to a gene. This CDR3 spans 15 amino acids. The CDR3 loop reads CAWSVERGLSTEAFF. In DNA, the CDR3 is TGTGCCTGGAGTGTAGAGAGGGGGCTCAGCACTGAAGCTTTCTTT.

V and J are TRBV20-1 and TRBJ2-1; the match to TRBD2 covers 8 bases. J gave up 7 bases and V 5 bases, and 10 bases lay outside the gene matches. Germline assignment: CDR1 DFQATT and CDR2 SNEGSKA (reference sequence). The CDR3 has 14 residues. For the CDR3, the DNA is TGCAGTGCTCGTGTGTCGGGAGGGAAAAATGAGCAGTTCTTC. Translating gives CSARVSGGKNEQFF.

A few counts support this clone. This chain links TRBV5-6 with TRBJ1-5; possible D gene TRBD1, 5 bases. The CDR3 contains 13 residues. Trimming removed 3 bases from V and 7 bases from J, with 11 bases in between. The germline V gene encodes CDR1 SGHDT and CDR2 YYEEEE. The CDR3 coding sequence is TGTGCCAGCAGCTCCCAGGGACGGCAGCCCCAGCATTTT. It translates to CASSSQGRQPQHF.

A few counts support this clone. The chain uses TRBV6-5 and TRBJ1-1; D is ambiguous. The CDR3 covers 11 residues. Trimming took off 5 bases at V and 7 bases at J, with 8 bases between the two ends. The germline V gene has CDR1 MNHEY and CDR2 SVGAGI. In nucleotides, the CDR3 is TGTGCCAGCAGTAATTGGGGTGAAGCTTTCTTT. As protein: CASSNWGEAFF.

CDR3 residues: CASSGGGGRGHTEAFF. CDR3 DNA: TGTGCCAGCAGCGGCGGGGGTGGCAGGGGGCACACTGAAGCTTTCTTT. The gene calls are TRBV9 and TRBJ1-1; 8 bases agree with TRBD1. From germline, CDR1 is SGDLS and CDR2 YYNGEE. The CDR3 spans 16 residues. V shed 3 bases and J 3 bases; nucleotides not matched to a gene: 10.

This chain connects TRBV6-5 to TRBJ2-7; 10 bases align to TRBD1. After removal of 6 bases from V and 5 bases from J, the junction contained 7 bases not matched to a gene. The germline CDR1 and CDR2 sequences are MNHEY and SVGAGI. This CDR3 is built from 14 residues. This CDR3 is CASRPGTGVHEQYF. The DNA for the CDR3 is TGTGCCAGCAGACCCGGGACAGGGGTCCACGAGCAGTACTTC.

V is TRBV7-8 and J is TRBJ1-1; D is undetermined. The V gene's germline CDR1 is SGHVS and CDR2 FQNEAQ. CDR3 length equals 13 residues. Trimming cost V 2 bases and J 1 base, with 5 bases left between them. The CDR3 protein is CASSLQQNTEAFF. The CDR3 DNA sequence: TGTGCCAGCAGCTTACAGCAGAACACTGAAGCTTTCTTT.

The rearrangement uses TRBV6-2 or TRBV6-3 and TRBJ1-1; unclear D gene. Trimming stripped 6 bases from V and 1 base from J, with 9 bases between. Germline V gives CDR1 MNHEY, CDR2 SVGEGT. The CDR3 runs to 13 residues. CDR3 nucleotides: TGTGCCAGCAGCTCCGACAAGAACACTGAAGCTTTCTTT. Amino acids: CASSSDKNTEAFF.

The chain links TRBV12-3 or TRBV12-4 to TRBJ1-2; D call uncertain. V shed 10 bases and J shed 4 bases, with 13 bases lying between them. The CDR3 is 12 amino acids. DNA of the CDR3: TGTGCCACTACAAGAGACCTCTATGGCTACACCTTC. Translated: CATTRDLYGYTF.

The chain couples TRBV10-3 to TRBJ2-2; TRBD1 matches at 10 bases. The germline V gene has CDR1 ENHRY and CDR2 SYGVKD. The CDR3 length is 16 residues. Germline trimming cut 6 bases from V and 6 bases from J; bases unmatched to any gene: 10. CDR3 coding DNA: TGTGCCATCAGGACTGACAGGGGGCGACGGCCCGGGGAGCTGTTTTTT. Translating gives CAIRTDRGRRPGELFF.

As regards this clone: Distinct nucleotide sequences in the sample also encode this CDR3. The chain couples TRBV7-2 to TRBJ1-6, with D unclear. V was pared by 1 base and J by 9 bases, with 7 bases between. The V gene's germline CDR1 is SGHTA and CDR2 FQGNSA. The CDR3 runs 13 residues. CDR3 region: CASSLDGSSPLHF. The CDR3 nucleotides read TGTGCCAGCAGCTTAGATGGGTCTTCACCCCTCCACTTT.

The rearrangement joins TRBV4-2 to TRBJ1-1; D not certain. Germline CDR1 and CDR2: LGHNA and YNFKEQ. This CDR3 is 14 amino acids long. Trimming took off 1 base at V and 3 bases at J, with 9 bases between the two ends. CDR3 DNA sequence: TGTGCCAGCAGCCAAGTCTCCGGGTACACTGAAGCTTTCTTT. Residues: CASSQVSGYTEAFF.

V gene TRBV5-1 combines with J gene TRBJ1-2; 7 bases are a match to TRBD1. Germline CDR1 reads SGHRS; CDR2 reads YFSETQ. CDR3 length: 15 amino acids. J lost 4 bases, V lost 0 bases, and 6 bases had no gene match. DNA of the CDR3: TGCGCCAGCAGCTTGGATCCGGGACAGACCTATGGCTACACCTTC. The encoded protein is CASSLDPGQTYGYTF.

The chain joins TRBV12-3 or TRBV12-4 to TRBJ2-3; D remains ambiguous. The CDR3 is 12 amino acids. Trimming stripped 3 bases from V and 5 bases from J, with 6 bases between. For the CDR3, the DNA is TGTGCCAGCAGTTTCAGCCTAGATACGCAGTATTTT. Encoded protein: CASSFSLDTQYF.

This chain links TRBV19 with TRBJ2-1; D is unclear. V was cut by 8 bases and J by 7 bases, with 12 bases left in between. CDR1 is LNHDA, CDR2 SQIVND, per germline (reference sequence). This CDR3 is built from 12 residues. The CDR3 is CASLDMRNEQFF. The DNA of the CDR3 is TGTGCCAGTCTCGATATGAGGAATGAGCAGTTCTTC.

The V gene is TRBV7-2, the J gene TRBJ2-3, with a tentative D call TRBD1 (5 bases). The CDR3 runs to 16 residues. Germline V gene lookup returns CDR1 SGHTA and CDR2 FQGNSA. The germline V and J ends were trimmed by 4 bases and 0 bases, with 14 bases remaining between them. The CDR3 loop is CASSSQGDLSTDTQYF. The CDR3, as DNA: TGTGCCAGCAGCTCGCAGGGTGACCTTAGCACAGATACGCAGTATTTT.

The gene calls are TRBV5-1 and TRBJ2-5, with D possibly being TRBD1 (5 bases). The CDR3 extends over 14 amino acids. V was cut by 0 bases and J by 3 bases, with 9 bases left in between. Looked up from germline, CDR1 is SGHRS and CDR2 is YFSETQ. The CDR3 protein is CASSLGQLEETQYF. CDR3 nucleotides: TGCGCCAGCAGCTTGGGACAGTTGGAAGAGACCCAGTACTTC. The variable domain in full, with the rest retrieved from reference TRBV5-1 and TRBJ2-5, is KAGVTQTPRYLIKTRGQQVTLSCSPISGHRSVSWYQQTPGQGLQFLFEYFSETQRNKGNFPGRFSGRQFSNSRSEMNVSTLELGDSALYLCASSLGQLEETQYFGPGTRLLVL.

V gene TRBV29-1 combines with J gene TRBJ2-2; D is unresolved. CDR3 length equals 14 residues. The V gene's germline CDR1 is SQVTM and CDR2 ANQGSEA. Deletions cut 7 bases from V and 0 bases from J, with 12 bases between. The CDR3 loop reads CSASPPANTGELFF. CDR3 nucleotide sequence: TGCAGCGCCTCACCCCCCGCGAACACCGGGGAGCTGTTTTTT.

The rearrangement joins TRBV27 to TRBJ1-5, with D hard to call. V shed 0 bases and J shed 2 bases, with 2 bases lying between them. This CDR3 spans 13 amino acids. Per germline, CDR1 MNHEY and CDR2 SMNVEV (reference sequence). CDR3 sequence reads: CASSLSGNQPQHF. The CDR3 bases are TGTGCCAGCAGTTTATCAGGCAATCAGCCCCAGCATTTT.

The chain couples TRBV7-8 to TRBJ1-4; D gene uncertain. Trimming took off 5 bases at V and 3 bases at J, with 10 bases between the two ends. The germline V gene encodes CDR1 SGHVS and CDR2 FQNEAQ. This CDR3 contains 14 residues. The CDR3 region is CASSIDGSNEKLFF. The CDR3 DNA is TGTGCCAGCAGCATAGACGGATCTAATGAAAAACTGTTTTTT.

V and J are TRBV9 and TRBJ1-3; unclear D gene. CDR1 SGDLS and CDR2 YYNGEE come from the germline V gene. CDR3 length: 17 residues. V lost 0 bases to trimming and J lost 0 bases, with 13 bases between them. CDR3 nucleotides: TGTGCCAGCAGCGTAGCAACAGAGATAAGCTCTGGAAACACCATATATTTT. Translation gives CASSVATEISSGNTIYF.

The chain combines TRBV30 with TRBJ1-2; 8 nucleotides align to TRBD1. The CDR3 runs to 13 residues. The germline CDR1 and CDR2 sequences are GTSNPN and SVGIG (reference sequence). The junction had 4 bases not matched to a gene; V was cut back by 3 bases and J by 4 bases. The DNA of the CDR3 is TGTGCCTGGAGCCGCGGGACAGGCTATGGCTACACCTTC. This sequence encodes CAWSRGTGYGYTF.

The rearrangement uses TRBV24-1 and TRBJ2-7; 7 nucleotides line up with TRBD2. In germline, CDR1 is KGHDR, CDR2 SFDVKD. This CDR3 contains 13 residues. V lost 5 bases to trimming and J lost 0 bases; unmatched junction nucleotides: 0. The CDR3 sequence: CATSGDYSYEQYF. The CDR3 nucleotides are TGTGCCACCAGTGGGGACTACTCCTACGAGCAGTACTTC.